The 6 T cell receptor beta chains below were found in one sample sequenced in a study of T cells after yellow fever vaccination. TCRdb used MiXCR to reprocess the 5' RACE reads, holding one entry per CDR3 protein. The sample holds about 210,000 distinct CDR3 sequences, 3.2% seen once. Sample: CD4+ T cells sorted from PBMCs, taken 10 days after the yellow fever booster vaccination. The receptor set was obtained from a young man who received the YFV17D yellow fever vaccine.

The V call is TRBV18, the J call TRBJ1-2; D is perhaps TRBD1 (6 bases). The germline gives CDR1 KGHSH, CDR2 LQKENI. CDR3 length: 17 amino acids. Trimming removed 2 bases at V and 3 bases at J, with 19 bases between. DNA of the CDR3: TGTGCCAGCTCACCAGGAACAGGGAATTTCGGTCACTATGGCTACACCTTC. Translated: CASSPGTGNFGHYGYTF.

This clonotype was seen more than once but under ten times. V gene TRBV24-1 combines with J gene TRBJ2-1; D possibly corresponds to TRBD1 (6 bases). The V and J ends lost 2 bases and 4 bases respectively, with 11 bases between them. Germline V gene sequence: CDR1 KGHDR, CDR2 SFDVKD. CDR3 length: 15 amino acids. Here the CDR3 DNA reads TGTGCCACCAGTGATTCCGGGACAAATTACAATGAGCAGTTCTTC. It is translated as CATSDSGTNYNEQFF.

The genes are TRBV7-2 and TRBJ1-4; tentatively, D is TRBD1 (5 bases). Trimming took 3 bases from V and 7 from J, leaving 9 bases between them. CDR1 SGHTA and CDR2 FQGNSA come from the germline V gene. The CDR3 has 13 residues. The CDR3 is CASSFDSFEKLFF. The CDR3 nucleotides are TGTGCCAGCAGCTTCGACAGTTTTGAAAAACTGTTTTTT. The full variable domain, its missing parts supplied by reference TRBV7-2 and TRBJ1-4, is GAGVSQSPSNKVTEKGKDVELRCDPISGHTALYWYRQSLGQGLEFLIYFQGNSAPDKSGLPSDRFSAERTGGSVSTLTIQRTQQEDSAVYLCASSFDSFEKLFFGSGTQLSVL.

This clonotype came up a few times. The rearrangement uses TRBV20-1 and TRBJ1-1; D unresolved. The germline V and J ends were trimmed by 5 bases and 4 bases, with 20 bases remaining between them. Per germline, CDR1 DFQATT and CDR2 SNEGSKA (reference sequence). The CDR3 runs 15 residues. CDR3 nucleotides: TGCAGTGCTTCGAGATTGGACTCTAGAAGCACTGAAGCTTTCTTT. Translated, it gives CSASRLDSRSTEAFF.

The chain uses TRBV12-3 or TRBV12-4 and TRBJ1-6, with D possibly TRBD1 on 6 matching bases. CDR3 length: 14 amino acids. With 6 bases removed from V and 11 bases from J, the gap between germline ends came to 17 bases. The DNA of the CDR3 is TGTGCCAGCAGCCTAGGCGGGGGCAGCCCACCCCTCCACTTT. It encodes CASSLGGGSPPLHF.

This clonotype was counted at least ten times. The chain couples TRBV5-1 to TRBJ1-4, with 8 bases lining up with TRBD1. The CDR3 extends over 14 amino acids. From germline, CDR1 is SGHRS and CDR2 YFSETQ. Unmatched junction bases numbered 6, after V lost 5 bases and J lost 6 bases. In DNA, the CDR3 is TGCGCCAGCAGTTACCAGGGGGCTGATGAAAAACTGTTTTTT. Its translation is CASSYQGADEKLFF.